This is a list of T cell receptor beta chains from one sample in a study of blood T cell repertoires in COVID-19. Data came from immunoSEQ multiplex PCR; TCRdb stores just in-frame clones and leaves some out. Of about 26,000 clones listed, around 87% are singletons. The sample taken for sequencing was peripheral blood. These receptors all stem from a man between 70 and 80 years old with acute or convalescent COVID-19. Each CDR3 is given with its conserved first and last residue. The D gene is left open where the match is weak. For some rows the clone size is stated as once, few or many, or as a class when expanded; others skip it.

j_call d_call clone_size v_call cdr3_aa cdr3_nt
TRBJ1-5 NA NA TRBV10-3 CAISEFGRVGQPQHF TGTGCCATCAGTGAGTTCGGCAGGGTGGGTCAGCCCCAGCATTTT
TRBJ2-3 NA NA TRBV21-1 CASSTPGSELAEGGSTDTQYF TGTGCCAGCAGCACCCCCGGGAGTGAGCTAGCGGAGGGGGGATCCACAGATACGCAGTATTTT
TRBJ1-3 NA once TRBV21-1 CASSKHRGLDGNTIYF TGTGCCAGCAGCAAACACAGGGGGTTAGATGGAAACACCATATATTTT
TRBJ2-7 TRBD1 few TRBV28 CASSLSPGQGALDEQYF TGTGCCAGCAGTTTATCTCCGGGACAGGGGGCTCTAGACGAGCAGTACTTC
TRBJ2-5 NA NA TRBV18 CASSPTPSGQETQYF TGTGCCAGCTCACCTACTCCTAGTGGGCAAGAGACCCAGTACTTC
TRBJ2-1 NA NA TRBV21-1 CASSISAGVRFAYNEQFF TGTGCCAGCAGCATCTCAGCGGGAGTTCGCTTCGCCTACAATGAGCAGTTCTTC
TRBJ2-3 NA NA TRBV24-1 CATSDLTFAGTDTQYF TGTGCCACCAGTGATCTGACCTTCGCGGGGACAGATACGCAGTATTTT
TRBJ1-2 TRBD1 few TRBV2 CARVTTGKYGYTF TGTGCCAGAGTTACGACAGGGAAGTATGGCTACACCTTC
TRBJ1-1 NA NA TRBV6-5 CASEWGGRIGTEAFF TGTGCCAGCGAGTGGGGGGGGCGAATTGGGACTGAAGCTTTCTTT
TRBJ2-4 NA NA TRBV4-3 CASSQDPYRSTLAKNIQYF TGCGCCAGCAGCCAAGATCCTTATCGTTCCACTCTAGCCAAAAACATTCAGTACTTC
TRBJ2-1 NA few TRBV5-4 CASSPEGAGGSYNEQFF TGTGCCAGCAGCCCGGAGGGGGCGGGAGGTTCCTACAATGAGCAGTTCTTC
TRBJ2-7 NA once TRBV29-1 CSVEGTPSGEQYF TGCAGCGTCGAGGGGACACCTTCCGGGGAGCAGTACTTC
TRBJ1-2 TRBD1 NA TRBV3-1/TRBV3-2 CASSQGDSRNYGYTF TGTGCCAGCAGCCAAGGGGACAGCCGCAACTATGGCTACACCTTC
TRBJ1-2 NA NA TRBV4-3 CASSQLSGGYGYTF TGCGCCAGCAGCCAGTTGTCGGGAGGTTATGGCTACACCTTC
TRBJ1-1 NA NA TRBV6-6 CAGSMGGTEAFF TGTGCCGGATCAATGGGAGGCACTGAAGCTTTCTTT
TRBJ2-5 TRBD2 NA TRBV9 CASSGAVRASGSVTQYF TGTGCCAGCAGCGGGGCAGTAAGAGCTAGCGGGAGTGTGACCCAGTACTTC
TRBJ2-7 TRBD1 NA TRBV7-2 CASSLAGTAAYEQYF TGTGCCAGCAGCTTAGCCGGGACAGCAGCCTACGAGCAGTACTTC
TRBJ2-1 TRBD1 NA TRBV9 CASSVEWQGANEQFF TGTGCCAGCAGCGTAGAATGGCAGGGGGCGAATGAGCAGTTCTTC
TRBJ2-5 TRBD2 NA TRBV7-2 CASSITSGQETQYF TGTGCCAGCAGCATTACTAGCGGCCAAGAGACCCAGTACTTC
TRBJ2-3 NA NA TRBV18 CASSRPSTPTDTQYF TGTGCCAGCTCACGGCCGTCAACCCCCACAGATACGCAGTATTTT
TRBJ2-2 TRBD2 few TRBV6-6 CASIRLAGDGGGELFF TGTGCCAGCATTCGACTAGCGGGAGATGGGGGCGGGGAGCTGTTTTTT
TRBJ2-5 TRBD2 NA TRBV5-6 CASSPGLAGGKETQYF TGTGCCAGCAGCCCCGGACTAGCGGGAGGGAAAGAGACCCAGTACTTC
TRBJ1-1 NA few TRBV6-5 CASSHFYTEAFF TGTGCCAGCTCCCACTTTTACACTGAAGCTTTCTTT
TRBJ1-2 NA NA TRBV28 CASSRASITNYGYTF TGTGCCAGCAGCCGTGCCAGTATAACTAACTATGGCTACACCTTC
TRBJ1-2 NA once TRBV27 CASSLSAGLNYGYTF TGTGCCAGCAGTTTATCGGCAGGCCTGAACTATGGCTACACCTTC
TRBJ2-1 NA NA TRBV5-5 CASSFGSGNEQFF TGTGCCAGCAGCTTTGGGAGTGGCAATGAGCAGTTCTTC
TRBJ1-2 NA few TRBV6-2/TRBV6-3 CASSDWQGYGYTF TGTGCCAGCAGTGACTGGCAGGGGTATGGCTACACCTTC
TRBJ2-3 NA NA TRBV5-6 CASSLAGFTDTQYF TGTGCCAGCAGCTTGGCAGGTTTCACAGATACGCAGTATTTT
TRBJ2-7 TRBD2 NA TRBV5-8 CASSLGSSGTYEQYF TGTGCCAGCAGCTTGGGGTCTAGCGGGACCTACGAGCAGTACTTC
TRBJ2-7 NA NA TRBV28 CAISWRANGYEQYF TGTGCCATTTCGTGGAGGGCGAATGGGTACGAGCAGTACTTC